This TCR beta chain was retrieved from a study of CD8+ T cells in alopecia areata. The table lists this clone with a few counts. Sequencing used cDNA as its template, made by extracting RNA and reverse transcribing it. Data came from immunoSEQ multiplex PCR; TCRdb stores just in-frame clones and leaves some out. The table includes 110,000 to 150,000 clones, approximately 60% detected once. Deletions cut 7 bases from V and 7 bases from J, with 26 bases between. The CDR3 runs 16 residues. Germline V gives CDR1 MDHEN, CDR2 SYDVKM. T lymphocytes (CD4+ and CD8+) were sorted from PBMCs. Material for sequencing was CD8+ T cells sorted from blood. This sequence originates from a human donor in good health. The V and J genes are TRBV28 and TRBJ2-7; D is perhaps TRBD1 (5 bases). The CDR3 DNA sequence: TGTGCCAGCAATCAAACCCCCGCGCGCAAGGCAGGGGAGCAGTACTTC. It is translated as CASNQTPARKAGEQYF. The full variable domain, rest sourced from reference TRBV28 and TRBJ2-7, is DVKVTQSSRYLVKRTGEKVFLECVQDMDHENMFWYRQDPGLGLRLIYFSYDVKMKEKGDIPEGYSVSREKKERFSLILESASTNQTSMYLCASNQTPARKAGEQYFGPGTRLTVT.